Given below is one T cell receptor beta chain in context. The antigen remains undetermined. This sample was included in a study of T-cell memory formation after mild COVID-19. General observations from the study: Cross-reactive memory seemingly joined, as some responding clones were found in pre-infection memory. Day 15 to 85 contracting clones showed balanced CD4/CD8; day 15 to 37 expanders favored CD4+.

5'RACE primed at constant segments yielded TCR alpha and TCR beta cDNA libraries bearing sample barcodes and UMIs. TCRdb passed the 5' RACE reads through MiXCR, listing each CDR3 protein once. In the table there are about 440,000 distinct CDR3 sequences, 20% of which are singletons. Losses at the gene ends were 1 base for V and 7 bases for J; bases not matched to a gene: 14. This CDR3 has 18 amino acids. Germline V gene sequence: CDR1 SGHVS, CDR2 FNYEAQ. This TCR was sampled from an adult woman who had mild COVID-19 (a few samples of this study predate the infection). Cell type and time point are not known. The chain has TRBV7-6 and TRBJ2-1, with 9 bases fitting TRBD2. What was sequenced was PBMCs or a T cell subset sorted from them (not recorded which). The CDR3 protein is CASSLGAGGSGRLNEQFF. The CDR3 bases are TGTGCCAGCAGCTTAGGGGCCGGTGGGAGCGGGAGGTTGAATGAGCAGTTCTTC.